Included here is one T cell receptor (beta chain) sequence, with context. Its specificity is not known. The sample comes from a study of molecular identifiers for immune sequencing clone quantification. Study-wide findings and caveats: Investigators reportedly could detect spiked Jurkat TCR RNA from one cell among over 900,000 naive cells.

This CDR3 contains 14 residues. Trimming removed 4 bases from V and 10 bases from J, with 14 bases in between. CDR1 is SNHLY, CDR2 FYNNEI, per germline. As previously described, bulk TCR libraries were made using listed TCR primers. Using its own MiXCR run on the PCR reads, TCRdb lists one record per CDR3 protein. The sample holds over 300,000 distinct CDR3 sequences, about 22% seen once. Sorted naive CD8 T cells were those defined as CD8+CD4-CCR7+CD45RA+. The TCR originated in a human donor in good health. Some libraries in this study had Jurkat cell RNA spiked in. Sequencing input: naive CD8+ T cells from blood, with Jurkat cell RNA spiked in. The sample's subset: FACS-sorted CD8+CD4-CCR7+CD45RA+ naive T cells. The rearrangement joins TRBV2 to TRBJ1-6; D gene unclear. The CDR3 DNA reads TGTGCCAGCAGTGGAGTCACCGGAAGATCACCCCTCCACTTT. Protein product: CASSGVTGRSPLHF.